This passage covers 4 T cell receptor beta chains from one sample sequenced in a study of early T cells in non-severe SARS-CoV-2 infection. Each CDR3 protein is one row after TCRdb ran MiXCR on the 5' RACE reads. In the table there are about 69,000 distinct CDR3 sequences, over 10% of which are singletons. The specimen was whole blood, collected at baseline. These receptors all stem from an adult who was a healthcare worker with PCR-confirmed SARS-CoV-2 infection or an uninfected control (not recorded which).

This clonotype was recorded a few times. This sequence joins TRBV11-2 and TRBJ2-2, with TRBD2 identical over 9 bases. Germline assignment: CDR1 SGHAT and CDR2 FQNNGV. The CDR3 totals 17 residues. V was clipped by 4 bases and J by 1 base; unmatched bases: 7. The CDR3 loop is CASSSGLARKNTGELFF. The CDR3 DNA reads TGTGCCAGCAGCTCAGGACTAGCGAGGAAGAACACCGGGGAGCTGTTTTTT.

The rearrangement uses TRBV12-3 or TRBV12-4 and TRBJ2-3, with a weak D call TRBD2 (6 bases). The CDR3 runs to 12 residues. V was trimmed by 3 bases and J by 8 bases, leaving 9 bases between them. The CDR3, as DNA: TGTGCCAGCAGTTTTTCCGGGGGTACGCAGTATTTT. This codes for CASSFSGGTQYF.

This clonotype was seen repeatedly, ten times or more. The rearrangement joins TRBV6-2 or TRBV6-3 to TRBJ2-1; 7 bases are shared with TRBD2. This CDR3 region has 16 residues. CDR1 MNHEY and CDR2 SVGEGT come from the germline V gene. Trimming took 0 bases from V and 7 from J; bases not matched to a gene: 9. As DNA, the CDR3 is TGTGCCAGCAGTTACTCATCCAGCGGGGTCCGGAATGAGCAGTTCTTC. Protein sequence: CASSYSSSGVRNEQFF.

This clonotype has ten or more counts. In DNA form, the CDR3 reads TGTGCCAGCAGCTTCCCCAGGGGGGGAGTTAGGTACAATGAGCAGTTCTTC. It yields the protein CASSFPRGGVRYNEQFF. The V call is TRBV7-2, the J call TRBJ2-1; D assignment may be TRBD1 or TRBD2 (7 bases each). The CDR3 contains 17 residues. The V and J ends lost 3 bases and 4 bases respectively, with 19 bases between them. Looked up from germline, CDR1 is SGHTA and CDR2 is FQGNSA.